The 27 T cell receptor beta chains below come from one sample, sequenced in a study of T cell responses to AZD1222 COVID-19 vaccine. Clones were read by immunoSEQ multiplex PCR, and TCRdb kept only the in-frame ones, dropping some. The sample has about 170,000 clones; approximately 90% are singletons. The sequencing here drew on peripheral blood, taken on day 0 of AZD1222 vaccination. The origin of the receptors is an adult in good health.

The gene calls are TRBV7-2 and TRBJ2-4; 7 bases line up with TRBD2. The length of the CDR3 is 14 residues. Germline CDR1 reads SGHTA; CDR2 reads FQGNSA. V lost 3 bases and J lost 10; bases outside the gene matches: 9. CDR3 in amino acids: CASSFLGAAGIQYF. The CDR3 nucleotides are TGTGCCAGCAGCTTCCTCGGGGCAGCGGGAATTCAGTACTTC.

This chain connects TRBV11-3 to TRBJ2-7; D unresolved. The CDR3 runs 13 residues. Trimming removed 4 bases from V and 3 bases from J, with 10 bases in between. Germline V gene sequence: CDR1 SGHNT, CDR2 YENEEA. The CDR3 here is CASSSGSDYEQYF. As DNA, the CDR3 is TGTGCCAGCAGCTCTGGGTCGGACTACGAGCAGTACTTC.

This chain connects TRBV28 to TRBJ1-5; D may be TRBD1 (5 bases). V was trimmed by 7 bases and J by 3 bases, leaving 16 bases between them. This CDR3 has 15 amino acids. Germline CDR1 MDHEN, CDR2 SYDVKM. The CDR3 region is CASTPPGLDNQPQHF. The CDR3 DNA reads as TGTGCCAGCACCCCGCCGGGGCTAGACAATCAGCCCCAGCATTTT.

V gene TRBV7-2 combines with J gene TRBJ2-5; 9 nucleotides match TRBD2. V trimming: 1 base; J trimming: 6 bases; junction bases outside the gene matches: 12. This CDR3 spans 17 amino acids. Germline loops: CDR1 SGHTA, CDR2 FQGNSA. Here the CDR3 reads CASSLVMGAGGAKTQYF. In DNA form, the CDR3 reads TGTGCCAGCAGCTTAGTTATGGGTGCGGGGGGGGCAAAGACCCAGTACTTC.

This chain's CDR3 is CASSTGRDYGYTF. CDR3 DNA: TGTGCCAGCAGCACCGGGAGGGACTATGGCTACACCTTC. The rearrangement joins TRBV6-5 to TRBJ1-2; D is ambiguous. Deletions cut 6 bases from V and 3 bases from J, with 11 bases between. The CDR3 is made up of 13 amino acids. Looked up from germline, CDR1 is MNHEY and CDR2 is SVGAGI.

The chain couples TRBV28 to TRBJ2-1; 13 bases match TRBD2. CDR1 MDHEN and CDR2 SYDVKM come from the germline V gene. Germline trimming cut 2 bases from V and 8 bases from J; bases unmatched to any gene: 12. The CDR3 has 18 amino acids. The CDR3 spells CASSLMGTSGGAGYEQFF. The CDR3 region has the DNA TGTGCCAGCAGTTTAATGGGTACTAGCGGGGGGGCGGGTTATGAGCAGTTCTTC. Filled out from reference TRBV28 and TRBJ2-1, the complete variable domain reads DVKVTQSSRYLVKRTGEKVFLECVQDMDHENMFWYRQDPGLGLRLIYFSYDVKMKEKGDIPEGYSVSREKKERFSLILESASTNQTSMYLCASSLMGTSGGAGYEQFFGPGTRLTVL.

This chain joins TRBV5-4 and TRBJ1-5, with no clear D. Germline CDR1 is SGHNT and CDR2 is YYREEE (reference sequence). The CDR3 consists of 14 residues. The V gene lost 1 base and the J gene lost 5 bases, with 10 bases spanning the gap. CDR3 sequence reads: CASSLKGTDQPQHF. For the CDR3, the DNA is TGTGCCAGCAGCTTGAAGGGAACTGATCAGCCCCAGCATTTT.

The chain is built from TRBV4-2 and TRBJ1-2, with a possible D match to TRBD1 (6 bases). Germline-derived CDR1 and CDR2 are LGHNA and YNFKEQ. V was trimmed by 4 bases and J by 3 bases, leaving 12 bases between them. The CDR3 consists of 14 residues. The CDR3 reads CASSLGQPDYGYTF. CDR3 nucleotides: TGTGCCAGCAGCCTCGGACAGCCCGACTATGGCTACACCTTC.

The chain recombines TRBV27 with TRBJ1-6; D is ambiguous. This CDR3 comprises 16 residues. CDR1 and CDR2 (germline): MNHEY, SMNVEV (reference sequence). Trimming left V 7 bases short and J 1 base short, with 14 bases between. As DNA, the CDR3 is TGTGCCAGCACCTCGGGTTATGGGTCCTATAATTCACCCCTCCACTTT. Residues: CASTSGYGSYNSPLHF.

The chain joins TRBV28 to TRBJ1-2; possibly TRBD1 for D (5 bases). Trimming shortened V by 5 bases and J by 2 bases, and 9 bases separated the two germline ends. Germline V gene lookup returns CDR1 MDHEN and CDR2 SYDVKM. This CDR3 is 13 amino acids long. CDR3 nucleotide sequence: TGTGCCAGCAGTCCTTCAGGGAACTATGGCTACACCTTC. It specifies CASSPSGNYGYTF.

The rearrangement uses TRBV28 and TRBJ2-7, with 7 bases matching TRBD1. CDR3 length equals 15 residues. V lost 4 bases and J lost 2; bases outside the gene matches: 8. In germline, CDR1 is MDHEN, CDR2 SYDVKM. The CDR3 DNA reads TGTGCCAGCAGTTCCCCGGGACAGAATGCCTACGAGCAGTACTTC. Amino acid sequence: CASSSPGQNAYEQYF.

The rearrangement joins TRBV7-3 to TRBJ2-1, with 11 bases fitting TRBD2. J gave up 15 bases and V 4 bases, and 8 bases lay outside the gene matches. From germline, CDR1 is SGHTA and CDR2 FQGTGA. The CDR3 has 13 residues. CDR3 DNA: TGTGCCAGCAGCTCTGTAGCGGGGGGGCGTCGGTTCTTC. Translated, it gives CASSSVAGGRRFF.

This chain connects TRBV4-1 to TRBJ2-3, with TRBD2 matching 11 bases. CDR1 and CDR2 (germline): MGHRA, YSYEKL. The V segment lost 0 bases and the J segment 3 bases; nucleotides outside the gene matches: 2. The CDR3 extends over 16 amino acids. The CDR3 coding sequence is TGCGCCAGCAGCCAAGATTTAGCGGGGGGGACAGATACGCAGTATTTT. Translation: CASSQDLAGGTDTQYF.

This rearrangement joins TRBV29-1 to TRBJ1-1; 8 bases agree with TRBD1. J lost 0 bases, V lost 6 bases, and 3 bases had no gene match. The CDR3 runs to 13 residues. Germline values: CDR1 SQVTM, CDR2 ANQGSEA. The CDR3 loop reads CSVGGQVNTEAFF. CDR3 nucleotide sequence: TGCAGCGTGGGGGGACAGGTGAACACTGAAGCTTTCTTT.

This clone was observed a single time. The chain is built from TRBV7-9 and TRBJ1-2, with D tentatively TRBD1 (5 bases). The length of the CDR3 is 13 residues. Germline CDR1 and CDR2: SEHNR and FQNEAQ (reference sequence). V lost 5 bases and J 7 bases, leaving 14 bases between the germline ends. The DNA of the CDR3 is TGTGCCAGCAGCCCGACTTCGGGGGGTGGCTACACCTTC. Amino acid sequence: CASSPTSGGGYTF. Full variable domain (rest looked up from reference TRBV7-9 and TRBJ1-2): DTGVSQNPRHKITKRGQNVTFRCDPISEHNRLYWYRQTLGQGPEFLTYFQNEAQLEKSRLLSDRFSAERPKGSFSTLEIQRTEQGDSAMYLCASSPTSGGGYTFGSGTRLTVV.

The chain carries TRBV5-1 and TRBJ2-7; either TRBD1 or TRBD2 may fit D (5 bases each). CDR3 length equals 16 residues. V lost 0 bases and J 0 bases, leaving 13 bases between the germline ends. Per germline, CDR1 SGHRS and CDR2 YFSETQ. The CDR3 DNA follows: TGCGCCAGCAGCTTGGCCGGGGCTACCTCCTCCTACGAGCAGTACTTC. Protein product: CASSLAGATSSYEQYF.

This chain connects TRBV2 to TRBJ1-5; D not resolved. The CDR3 has 12 amino acids. CDR1 is SNHLY, CDR2 FYNNEI, per germline. Trimming left V 4 bases short and J 11 bases short, with 12 bases between. The CDR3 protein is CASSVGFEAQHF. The CDR3 coding sequence is TGTGCCAGCAGTGTGGGGTTCGAGGCCCAGCATTTT.

V is TRBV11-3 and J is TRBJ2-1, with TRBD1 matching over 10 bases. The CDR3 is made up of 16 amino acids. Unmatched junction bases numbered 7, after V lost 2 bases and J lost 6 bases. Germline V gene lookup returns CDR1 SGHNT and CDR2 YENEEA. Here the CDR3 reads CASSLFSGQGVNEQFF. In DNA form, the CDR3 reads TGTGCCAGCAGCTTATTTAGCGGACAGGGGGTCAATGAGCAGTTCTTC.

V gene TRBV30 combines with J gene TRBJ1-1, with TRBD1 matching 8 bases. CDR1 and CDR2 from the germline V gene are GTSNPN and SVGIG (reference sequence). This CDR3 has 13 residues. V lost 1 base to trimming and J lost 5 bases; unmatched junction nucleotides: 3. The DNA for the CDR3 is TGTGCCTGGAGTGGACAGGGGTGGACTGAAGCTTTCTTT. Translating it yields CAWSGQGWTEAFF.

The genes are TRBV7-9 and TRBJ1-1, with D possibly TRBD1 on 5 matching bases. Germline V gene data show CDR1 as SEHNR and CDR2 as FQNEAQ (reference sequence). With 3 bases removed from V and 4 bases from J, the gap between germline ends came to 15 bases. The CDR3 loop spans 15 amino acids. CDR3 sequence reads: CASSFQGVSSTEAFF. DNA of the CDR3: TGTGCCAGCAGCTTCCAGGGAGTTTCGTCCACTGAAGCTTTCTTT.

V gene TRBV3-1 (or the pseudogene TRBV3-2) combines with J gene TRBJ1-2; TRBD1 agrees at 7 bases. The CDR3 runs to 15 residues. Germline-derived CDR1 and CDR2 are LGHDT and YNNKEL (reference sequence). Losses at the gene ends were 1 base for V and 3 bases for J; bases not matched to a gene: 5. CDR3 region: CASSQGTGGDYGYTF. CDR3 DNA: TGTGCCAGCAGCCAAGGGACAGGAGGGGACTATGGCTACACCTTC.

The rearrangement links TRBV18 to TRBJ1-1; D is ambiguous. The CDR3 has 15 residues. Trimming removed 3 bases at V and 1 base at J, with 12 bases between. In germline, CDR1 is KGHSH, CDR2 LQKENI. The CDR3 DNA sequence: TGTGCCAGCTCACCGTTGTCCGGGCCGAACACTGAAGCTTTCTTT. It codes for CASSPLSGPNTEAFF.

In this sample, this clone turned up once. This rearrangement joins TRBV3-1 (or the pseudogene TRBV3-2) to TRBJ1-2; D uncertain. The CDR3 spans 14 residues. V was cut by 0 bases and J by 7 bases, with 12 bases left in between. Germline lookup yields CDR1 LGHDT and CDR2 YNNKEL (reference sequence). This CDR3 reads CASSQDLGPFGYTF. The CDR3 DNA is TGTGCCAGCAGCCAAGATTTAGGGCCATTTGGCTACACCTTC.

This sequence joins TRBV5-3 and TRBJ1-2, with D perhaps matching TRBD1 (5 bases). TRBV5-3 is noted as an ORF with a role that remains uncertain. The CDR3 contains 15 residues. Trimming stripped 4 bases from V and 5 bases from J, with 18 bases between. The CDR3 sequence is CARSPGTRRGYGYTF. CDR3 nucleotides: TGTGCCAGAAGCCCGGGGACCCGACGAGGTTATGGCTACACCTTC.

The chain links TRBV10-1 to TRBJ1-5; TRBD1 aligns across 7 bases. The germline gives CDR1 WNHNN, CDR2 SYGVQD (reference sequence). This CDR3 is 13 amino acids long. V gave up 6 bases and J gave up 7 bases; unmatched junction bases: 6. The DNA of the CDR3 is TGCGCCAGCAGCCTCGACAGGGCCCAGCCCCAGCATTTT. Translated, it gives CASSLDRAQPQHF.

This clone was recorded once. The chain couples TRBV7-3 to TRBJ2-3; unclear D gene. V lost 5 bases and J lost 0, with 6 bases in between. CDR1 SGHTA and CDR2 FQGTGA come from the germline V gene. The CDR3 sequence is 13 residues long. The CDR3 loop is CASSPYSTDTQYF. CDR3 sequence (DNA): TGTGCCAGCAGCCCCTATAGCACAGATACGCAGTATTTT.

V usage is TRBV25-1 and J usage is TRBJ1-2; D perhaps matches TRBD1 (6 bases). Germline V gene lookup returns CDR1 MGHDK and CDR2 SYGVNS. CDR3 length equals 15 residues. Deletions cut 1 base from V and 7 bases from J, with 16 bases between. The CDR3 nucleotides are TGTGCCAGCAGTGAATCCGGGACACCTTCGCGTGGCTACACCTTC. Translation: CASSESGTPSRGYTF.